What follows are 26 T cell receptor beta chains derived from one specimen sequenced in a study of TIL therapy for anti-PD-1-resistant metastatic lung cancer. Time point meaning: pre-treatment sample, taken before nivolumab and TIL therapy. Pleural nodules or supraclavicular lymph nodes made up most of the excised metastases sampled. This was the immunoSEQ v3 assay. Profiling relied on immunoSEQ multiplex PCR, and the TCRdb table lists in-frame clones only, not all of them. The table shows more than 90,000 clones, with 50% to 70% occurring only once. The source was tumor tissue, collected at baseline. Receptors were obtained from a person aged 25-85 years with non-small cell lung cancer.

This sequence joins TRBV3-1 (or the pseudogene TRBV3-2) and TRBJ1-2, with unresolved D. In germline, CDR1 is LGHDT, CDR2 YNNKEL (reference sequence). V dropped 1 base and J dropped 7 bases, with 10 bases sitting between them. The CDR3 consists of 13 residues. The CDR3 protein is CASSQAPRGGYTF. CDR3 bases: TGTGCCAGCAGCCAAGCGCCCCGTGGTGGCTACACCTTC.

The chain recombines TRBV27 with TRBJ2-7; no clear D gene. The V and J ends lost 4 bases and 0 bases respectively, with 19 bases between them. The CDR3 is 17 residues long. Looked up from germline, CDR1 is MNHEY and CDR2 is SMNVEV (reference sequence). This CDR3 reads CASSSAGRLSRSYEQYF. The CDR3 DNA sequence: TGTGCCAGCAGTTCGGCAGGAAGACTCTCTCGCTCCTACGAGCAGTACTTC.

The V call is TRBV27, the J call TRBJ2-1, with 13 nucleotides matching TRBD2. V lost 3 bases to trimming and J lost 5 bases; unmatched junction nucleotides: 1. This CDR3 is 15 amino acids long. The V gene's germline CDR1 is MNHEY and CDR2 SMNVEV (reference sequence). CDR3 DNA sequence: TGTGCCAGCAGTTTCGGGACTAGCGGGGACAATGAGCAGTTCTTC. Encoded protein: CASSFGTSGDNEQFF.

This clone has just a few counts. The chain couples TRBV18 to TRBJ2-2; D not resolved. V dropped 0 bases and J dropped 1 base, with 12 bases sitting between them. The CDR3 is 17 amino acids. Germline lookup yields CDR1 KGHSH and CDR2 LQKENI. The CDR3 here is CASSPPRQPLNTGELFF. CDR3 in DNA: TGTGCCAGCTCACCACCGAGGCAACCCTTGAACACCGGGGAGCTGTTTTTT. The complete variable domain, with remaining parts taken from reference TRBV18 and TRBJ2-2, reads NAGVMQNPRHLVRRRGQEARLRCSPMKGHSHVYWYRQLPEEGLKFMVYLQKENIIDESGMPKERFSAEFPKEGPSILRIQQVVRGDSAAYFCASSPPRQPLNTGELFFGEGSRLTVL.

The chain couples TRBV5-1 to TRBJ2-2; 9 bases are shared with TRBD2. CDR1 SGHRS and CDR2 YFSETQ come from the germline V gene. This CDR3 is built from 19 residues. J lost 7 bases, V lost 0 bases, and 16 bases had no gene match. CDR3 nucleotide sequence: TGCGCCAGCAGCTTGGACCCGCCGGGGGTAGCGGGGGTTTTCGGGGAGCTGTTTTTT. This gives the protein CASSLDPPGVAGVFGELFF.

This sequence joins TRBV10-2 and TRBJ2-1; 8 bases map to TRBD2. This CDR3 comprises 18 residues. From germline, CDR1 is WSHSY and CDR2 SAAADI. The V segment lost 5 bases and the J segment 1 base; nucleotides outside the gene matches: 13. The CDR3 loop is CASSKASGFGFSYNEQFF. Here the CDR3 DNA reads TGCGCCAGCAGTAAGGCTAGCGGGTTCGGTTTTTCCTACAATGAGCAGTTCTTC.

The chain employs TRBV2 and TRBJ2-2; 8 bases are shared with TRBD1. The germline gives CDR1 SNHLY, CDR2 FYNNEI. The CDR3 totals 15 residues. J was trimmed by 1 base and V by 3 bases; bases with no gene match: 1. This CDR3 reads CASSEGQVNTGELFF. DNA of the CDR3: TGTGCCAGCAGTGAGGGACAGGTGAACACCGGGGAGCTGTTTTTT. Drawing the rest from reference TRBV2 and TRBJ2-2, the complete variable domain is EPEVTQTPSHQVTQMGQEVILRCVPISNHLYFYWYRQILGQKVEFLVSFYNNEISEKSEIFDDQFSVERPDGSNFTLKIRSTKLEDSAMYFCASSEGQVNTGELFFGEGSRLTVL.

The chain joins TRBV7-2 to TRBJ2-6, with unresolved D. There are 15 residues in the CDR3. The V end lost 3 bases, the J end lost 1 base, and 7 bases lay between the germline ends. Germline-derived CDR1 and CDR2 are SGHTA and FQGNSA. CDR3 residues: CASSFLVSGANVLTF. Written as DNA, the CDR3 is TGTGCCAGCAGCTTTTTGGTATCTGGGGCCAACGTCCTGACTTTC. The variable domain in full, with the rest retrieved from reference TRBV7-2 and TRBJ2-6, is GAGVSQSPSNKVTEKGKDVELRCDPISGHTALYWYRQSLGQGLEFLIYFQGNSAPDKSGLPSDRFSAERTGGSVSTLTIQRTQQEDSAVYLCASSFLVSGANVLTFGAGSRLTVL.

The chain links TRBV29-1 to TRBJ1-4; perhaps TRBD1 as D (5 bases). The V gene lost 5 bases and the J gene lost 7 bases, with 17 bases spanning the gap. In germline, CDR1 is SQVTM, CDR2 ANQGSEA. The CDR3 spans 14 residues. CDR3 nucleotides: TGCAGCGTTCGGAGGGGTGGCGGGGGTGAAAAACTGTTTTTT. Its translation: CSVRRGGGGEKLFF. Drawing the rest from reference TRBV29-1 and TRBJ1-4, the complete variable domain is SAVISQKPSRDICQRGTSLTIQCQVDSQVTMMFWYRQQPGQSLTLIATANQGSEATYESGFVIDKFPISRPNLTFSTLTVSNMSPEDSSIYLCSVRRGGGGEKLFFGSGTQLSVL.

The V call is TRBV27, the J call TRBJ2-1; D gene ambiguous. Germline values: CDR1 MNHEY, CDR2 SMNVEV (reference sequence). V gave up 5 bases and J gave up 2 bases, with 10 bases separating them. The CDR3 totals 14 residues. In DNA form, the CDR3 reads TGTGCCAGCAGTGCCTGGACCCCCTACAATGAGCAGTTCTTC. It translates to CASSAWTPYNEQFF.

V is TRBV7-2 and J is TRBJ1-4, with 9 bases identical to TRBD1. The CDR3 runs 14 residues. CDR1 is SGHTA and CDR2 is FQGNSA in the germline V gene. The J segment lost 8 bases and the V segment lost 4 bases, leaving 5 bases of the junction unmatched. The CDR3 protein is CASSYDRGREKLFF. The CDR3 coding sequence is TGTGCCAGCAGCTACGACAGGGGGAGGGAAAAACTGTTTTTT.

The gene calls are TRBV7-9 and TRBJ2-5; a weak D match, TRBD2 (6 bases). Germline V lookup: CDR1 SEHNR, CDR2 FQNEAQ (reference sequence). Trimming cost V 1 base and J 4 bases, with 16 bases left between them. This CDR3 contains 16 residues. DNA for the CDR3: TGTGCCAGCAGCTTAGAGGCGGGAAGAACCCGAGAGACCCAGTACTTC. Translation gives CASSLEAGRTRETQYF.

The gene calls are TRBV25-1 and TRBJ1-6; D remains ambiguous. The CDR3 has 15 residues. V lost 5 bases to trimming and J lost 9 bases, with 17 bases between them. Per germline, CDR1 MGHDK and CDR2 SYGVNS. The CDR3 reads CASSPRVQGFSPLHF. In nucleotides, the CDR3 is TGTGCCAGCAGTCCCCGGGTCCAAGGGTTTTCACCCCTCCACTTT.

This chain uses TRBV7-9 with TRBJ2-5; possible D gene TRBD1, 5 bases. Germline loops: CDR1 SEHNR, CDR2 FQNEAQ (reference sequence). Trimming removed 6 bases at V and 1 base at J, with 12 bases between. The CDR3 is 14 amino acids. Written as DNA, the CDR3 is TGTGCCAGCAGAACCGACAGCATCCAAGAGACCCAGTACTTC. Its translation: CASRTDSIQETQYF.

This sequence joins TRBV6-6 and TRBJ2-5, with D perhaps TRBD2 (7 bases). The V gene's germline CDR1 is MNHNY and CDR2 SVGAGI (reference sequence). Trimming pared 8 bases from V and 5 bases from J, leaving 21 bases between. This CDR3 region has 15 residues. In DNA form, the CDR3 reads TGTGCCAGCTCAGAGGGGGGGGCTAATACCGAGACCCAGTACTTC. Translated: CASSEGGANTETQYF.

V is TRBV4-1 and J is TRBJ1-6, with a tentative D call TRBD1 (6 bases). CDR1 is MGHRA, CDR2 YSYEKL, per germline. V was shortened by 1 base and J by 5 bases, with 9 bases between the two germline ends. The CDR3 extends over 15 amino acids. For the CDR3, the DNA is TGCGCCAGCAGCCAAGCAAACAGGGATAATTCACCCCTCCACTTT. Translating gives CASSQANRDNSPLHF.

This clone appeared many times. This chain uses TRBV2 with TRBJ1-6, with D possibly matching TRBD1 (5 bases). Germline V gene lookup returns CDR1 SNHLY and CDR2 FYNNEI. V gave up 1 base and J gave up 12 bases, with 13 bases separating them. The CDR3 is made up of 14 amino acids. The CDR3 region has the DNA TGTGCCAGCAGTGAAGGTGACAGCCGTTTACCCCTCCACTTT. Residues: CASSEGDSRLPLHF. Looking up the rest from reference TRBV2 and TRBJ1-6 gives the full variable domain: EPEVTQTPSHQVTQMGQEVILRCVPISNHLYFYWYRQILGQKVEFLVSFYNNEISEKSEIFDDQFSVERPDGSNFTLKIRSTKLEDSAMYFCASSEGDSRLPLHFGNGTRLTVT.

V is TRBV5-1 and J is TRBJ2-6; 7 bases agree with TRBD1. The CDR3 is 15 residues long. CDR1 is SGHRS and CDR2 is YFSETQ in the germline V gene. V dropped 4 bases and J dropped 4; count of bases not matched to a gene: 5. This CDR3 is CASSETGLGANVLTF. The CDR3 DNA follows: TGCGCCAGCAGCGAGACAGGGTTAGGGGCCAACGTCCTGACTTTC.

CDR3 sequence: CAWSVSGSNQPQHF. CDR3 nucleotides: TGTGCCTGGAGTGTATCAGGGTCCAATCAGCCCCAGCATTTT. The chain employs TRBV30 and TRBJ1-5, with a possible D match to TRBD1 (5 bases). Germline lookup yields CDR1 GTSNPN and CDR2 SVGIG (reference sequence). Trimming cost V 0 bases and J 3 bases, with 9 bases left between them. CDR3 length: 14 amino acids.

This sequence joins TRBV4-1 and TRBJ1-1, with TRBD1 identical over 8 bases. Germline V CDR1 and CDR2: MGHRA, YSYEKL. The V segment lost 1 base and the J segment 5 bases; nucleotides outside the gene matches: 6. The CDR3 consists of 15 residues. As DNA, the CDR3 is TGCGCCAGCAGCCAAGCGACAGGGGTATTGACTGAAGCTTTCTTT. Its protein product is CASSQATGVLTEAFF.

The chain employs TRBV30 and TRBJ1-5; D may be TRBD1 (6 bases). CDR1 and CDR2 (germline): GTSNPN, SVGIG (reference sequence). Deletions cut 3 bases from V and 7 bases from J, with 13 bases between. This CDR3 is 13 amino acids long. In DNA, the CDR3 is TGTGCCTGGAGCCGTGAGGGGGGCCAGCCCCAGCATTTT. It encodes CAWSREGGQPQHF. The full variable domain, in which reference TRBV30 and TRBJ1-5 provide the parts outside the CDR3, is SQTIHQWPATLVQPVGSPLSLECTVEGTSNPNLYWYRQAAGRGLQLLFYSVGIGQISSEVPQNLSASRPQDRQFILSSKKLLLSDSGFYLCAWSREGGQPQHFGDGTRLSIL.

This clone has more than one count but fewer than ten. This chain connects TRBV29-1 to TRBJ2-5, with D unclear. Germline V gene data show CDR1 as SQVTM and CDR2 as ANQGSEA. The CDR3 has 11 residues. Trimming shortened V by 4 bases and J by 1 base, and 4 bases separated the two germline ends. The DNA for the CDR3 is TGCAGCGTTGCTCCCCAAGAGACCCAGTACTTC. Its translation: CSVAPQETQYF.

This rearrangement joins TRBV27 to TRBJ2-2, with 7 bases that match TRBD2. After removal of 1 base from V and 4 bases from J, the junction contained 12 bases not matched to a gene. CDR3 length: 18 amino acids. Germline CDR1 is MNHEY and CDR2 is SMNVEV (reference sequence). CDR3 coding DNA: TGTGCCAGCAGTTTATGGTCGAGCGGGATAAGGGGCACCGGGGAGCTGTTTTTT. Translated: CASSLWSSGIRGTGELFF.

CDR3 in amino acids: CASSKGQRDGNEKLFF. The CDR3 nucleotides read TGTGCCAGCAGCAAAGGCCAACGGGACGGTAATGAAAAACTGTTTTTT. The chain employs TRBV9 and TRBJ1-4; D might be TRBD1 (5 bases). Germline CDR1 reads SGDLS; CDR2 reads YYNGEE. V lost 4 bases, J lost 4 bases, and 17 bases lay in between. This CDR3 has 16 amino acids. Drawing the rest from reference TRBV9 and TRBJ1-4, the complete variable domain is DSGVTQTPKHLITATGQRVTLRCSPRSGDLSVYWYQQSLDQGLQFLIQYYNGEERAKGNILERFSAQQFPDLHSELNLSSLELGDSALYFCASSKGQRDGNEKLFFGSGTQLSVL.

This chain uses TRBV6-5 with TRBJ2-3, with TRBD1 matching over 8 bases. This CDR3 has 14 amino acids. Germline V gene data show CDR1 as MNHEY and CDR2 as SVGAGI. With 7 bases clipped from V and 4 bases from J, the junction kept 7 bases outside the gene matches. The CDR3 region has the DNA TGTGCCAGCAAACCAGGGGGCCCTCCAGATACGCAGTATTTT. Translating gives CASKPGGPPDTQYF.

This sequence joins TRBV29-1 and TRBJ1-2; 9 bases match TRBD1. After removal of 6 bases from V and 0 bases from J, the junction contained 2 bases not matched to a gene. Germline loops: CDR1 SQVTM, CDR2 ANQGSEA. The CDR3 runs to 13 residues. The CDR3 DNA is TGCAGCGTAGACAGGGGGACTAACTATGGCTACACCTTC. Protein: CSVDRGTNYGYTF.